Following are 10 T cell receptor beta chains from one sample sequenced in a study of CD8+CD57+ T cells in acquired aplastic anemia. Before being chosen for sequencing, patients had shown CD8+CD57+ cell expansion by flow cytometry. It was genomic DNA that served as the template for profiling TCR beta VDJ and CDR3. MiXCR, applied by TCRdb to the reads, yields one record per CDR3 protein. The sample lists approximately 100,000 distinct CDR3 sequences, about 67% seen once, with 55% to 65% in the top ten. Material: sorted CD4+, CD8+, or CD8+CD57+ T cells (not recorded which) from PBMCs. These receptors came from a human donor with aplastic anemia.

This clonotype was counted only a few times. The genes are TRBV10-3 and TRBJ2-7; D gene ambiguous. V was shortened by 4 bases and J by 6 bases, with 16 bases between the two germline ends. This CDR3 region has 14 residues. Per germline, CDR1 ENHRY and CDR2 SYGVKD. The DNA of the CDR3 is TGTGCCATCAGTGGTACTCGAAATGTACGCGAGCAGTACTTC. Encoded protein: CAISGTRNVREQYF.

The DNA for the CDR3 is TGTGCCACCAGTGACCAGGGTTGGCCCCTCCACTTT. It codes for CATSDQGWPLHF. The genes are TRBV24-1 and TRBJ1-6; possible D gene TRBD1, 5 bases. Germline V CDR1 and CDR2: KGHDR, SFDVKD. Trimming took off 4 bases at V and 13 bases at J, with 10 bases between the two ends. The CDR3 has 12 amino acids.

This clonotype has only one observation. The chain links TRBV20-1 to TRBJ2-1; 12 bases match TRBD1. The better agreement between TRBJ2-5 and the DNA end casts doubt on the J call. Germline V gene lookup returns CDR1 DFQATT and CDR2 SNEGSKA (reference sequence). The CDR3 is 13 residues long. Here the CDR3 reads CSAGDRGLETQYF. The CDR3 bases are TGCAGTGCAGGGGACAGGGGGCTGGAGACCCAGTACTTC.

This sequence joins TRBV2 and TRBJ2-3; D may be TRBD2 (7 bases). Germline V gene sequence: CDR1 SNHLY, CDR2 FYNNEI. The length of the CDR3 is 14 residues. V was trimmed by 6 bases and J by 6 bases, leaving 16 bases between them. CDR3 loop: CASSFAGAFDTQYF. CDR3 bases: TGTGCCAGCAGCTTTGCGGGGGCCTTTGATACGCAGTATTTT. Based on the CDR3 plus reference TRBV2 and TRBJ2-3, the full variable domain is EPEVTQTPSHQVTQMGQEVILRCVPISNHLYFYWYRQILGQKVEFLVSFYNNEISEKSEIFDDQFSVERPDGSNFTLKIRSTKLEDSAMYFCASSFAGAFDTQYFGPGTRLTVL.

This rearrangement joins TRBV20-1 to TRBJ2-7; 11 positions agree with TRBD2. Germline V gene lookup returns CDR1 DFQATT and CDR2 SNEGSKA (reference sequence). The CDR3 contains 14 residues. The J segment lost 2 bases and the V segment lost 2 bases, leaving 2 bases of the junction unmatched. The CDR3 nucleotides are TGCAGTGCTAGACGACTAGCGGGAACCTACGAGCAGTACTTC. Encoded protein: CSARRLAGTYEQYF.

The sample holds a few counts of this clonotype. DNA of the CDR3: TGTGCCACCAGTGTTCAGGGGGTAGACCAGCCCCAGCATTTT. Protein product: CATSVQGVDQPQHF. The gene calls are TRBV24-1 and TRBJ1-5; 7 nucleotides agree with TRBD1. The CDR3 consists of 14 residues. The V gene's germline CDR1 is KGHDR and CDR2 SFDVKD. V lost 5 bases to trimming and J lost 7 bases; unmatched junction nucleotides: 7.

At least ten counts were recorded for this clonotype. This chain connects TRBV4-2 to TRBJ2-1; either TRBD1 or TRBD2 may fit D (6 bases each). CDR3 length equals 17 residues. Germline values: CDR1 LGHNA, CDR2 YNFKEQ. Trimming removed 0 bases from V and 6 bases from J, with 18 bases in between. The CDR3 is CASSQERGTLALNEQFF. The CDR3, as DNA: TGTGCCAGCAGCCAAGAGAGGGGGACTTTAGCACTCAATGAGCAGTTCTTC.

The chain couples TRBV15 to TRBJ1-4, with D possibly TRBD1 on 5 matching bases. V was pared by 1 base and J by 8 bases, with 8 bases between. The CDR3 is made up of 13 amino acids. The germline gives CDR1 LNHNV, CDR2 YYDKDF (reference sequence). For the CDR3, the DNA is TGTGCCACCAGCAGAGGGGGGGTGGAAAAACTGTTTTTT. Translation: CATSRGGVEKLFF.

This clonotype is judged medium-sized. The chain uses TRBV10-3 and TRBJ2-1; the D is unclear. The CDR3 contains 14 residues. V was cut by 10 bases and J by 0 bases, with 13 bases left in between. CDR1 and CDR2 from the germline V gene are ENHRY and SYGVKD. CDR3 residues: CATQVGDSYNEQFF. The CDR3 coding sequence is TGTGCCACGCAGGTAGGAGACTCCTACAATGAGCAGTTCTTC.

The rearrangement links TRBV5-5 to TRBJ2-5; the D is unclear. The germline gives CDR1 SGHKS, CDR2 YYEKEE (reference sequence). V was clipped by 5 bases and J by 5 bases, with 16 bases between them. The CDR3 runs 14 residues. This chain's CDR3 is CASSEIDSWETQYF. The CDR3 DNA sequence: TGTGCCAGCAGTGAAATCGATAGCTGGGAGACCCAGTACTTC.